This T cell receptor (beta chain) originates from a study of tissue T cells after allogeneic stem cell transplantation. Study observations and caveats: Within patients, tissue anatomy strongly shaped TCR repertoire composition. Some tissue clones might be persisting host cells; their alloreactivity or antigen specificity was not determined.

V lost 1 base and J 4 bases, leaving 10 bases between the germline ends. CDR3 size: 14 residues. Germline V lookup: CDR1 ENHRY, CDR2 SYGVKD. This clone was picked up a small number of times. Its specificity is not known. Sequencing of TCRbeta CDR3 at survey depth gave sequences and template counts. The method was immunoSEQ multiplex PCR; TCRdb's version includes in-frame clones alone and lacks a portion of them. The repertoire holds roughly 9,700 clones, with roughly two thirds as singletons. This TCR derives from a woman between 18 and 49 years old with breast cancer. V is TRBV10-3 and J is TRBJ2-5; tentative D call: TRBD1 (5 bases). Sequenced here: tissue from the ileum, sampled at autopsy. CDR3 amino acids: CAISELGVGETQYF. In nucleotides, the CDR3 is TGTGCCATCAGTGAGTTAGGGGTGGGAGAGACCCAGTACTTC.